This is a list of T cell receptor beta chains from one sample in a study of shared clonotypes between healthy human individuals. Measured with immunoSEQ multiplex PCR; TCRdb has only the in-frame clones, and not every one. The data hold 2,500,000 or so clones, with around 93% observed a single time. What was sequenced was naive CD4+ T cells from PBMCs. Receptors originate from a man aged 18 to 29 in good health. Some clones in this sample may be carry-over from other donors' samples. CDR3s include the opening cysteine and the closing phenylalanine or tryptophan. The order of the fields is J gene, clone size, V gene, D gene, CDR3 DNA, CDR3 protein. A D gene is named only where the DNA matches it firmly. Some rows have no size entry. The others give once, few or many, or a class for an expanded clone.

j_gene: TRBJ2-7
abundance: NA
v_gene: TRBV27
d_gene: TRBD1
CDR3nt: TGTGCCAGCAGTTTATTGACGTCAGACAGGGGCGAGCAGTACTTC
CDR3aa: CASSLLTSDRGEQYF

j_gene: TRBJ2-7
abundance: NA
v_gene: TRBV4-3
d_gene: TRBD1
CDR3nt: TGCGCCAGCAGCCCGAAGACAGGGCACGAGCAGTACTTC
CDR3aa: CASSPKTGHEQYF

j_gene: TRBJ2-7
abundance: once
v_gene: TRBV5-1
d_gene: TRBD2
CDR3nt: TGCGCCAGCAGCTTGGCAGGTAGCGGGAGCTCCTACGAGCAGTACTTC
CDR3aa: CASSLAGSGSSYEQYF

j_gene: TRBJ1-5
abundance: NA
v_gene: TRBV19
d_gene: NA
CDR3nt: TGTGCCAGTAGCAACCAGCCCATTCCACAACAGCCCCAGCATTTT
CDR3aa: CASSNQPIPQQPQHF

j_gene: TRBJ1-4
abundance: NA
v_gene: TRBV5-1
d_gene: NA
CDR3nt: TGCGCCAGCAGCTTGGAAGGGGGTAATGAAAAACTGTTTTTT
CDR3aa: CASSLEGGNEKLFF

j_gene: TRBJ2-2
abundance: NA
v_gene: TRBV11-2
d_gene: NA
CDR3nt: TGTGCCAGCAGCTTTTTTCTGAGGCGGGACACCGTTGGCGGGGAGCTGTTTTTT
CDR3aa: CASSFFLRRDTVGGELFF

j_gene: TRBJ1-1
abundance: NA
v_gene: TRBV27
d_gene: TRBD1
CDR3nt: TGTGCCAGCAGTTTACGGATAACCCAGGGGGCCCCTGAAGCTTTCTTT
CDR3aa: CASSLRITQGAPEAFF

j_gene: TRBJ2-7
abundance: few
v_gene: TRBV25-1
d_gene: NA
CDR3nt: TGTGCCAGCAGTGCTTTGACGGGGGAGCAGTACTTC
CDR3aa: CASSALTGEQYF

j_gene: TRBJ2-7
abundance: NA
v_gene: TRBV4-1
d_gene: TRBD1
CDR3nt: TGCGCCAGCAGCCTGAGACAGGGATCGGGCTACGAGCAGTACTTC
CDR3aa: CASSLRQGSGYEQYF

j_gene: TRBJ2-3
abundance: NA
v_gene: TRBV7-3
d_gene: NA
CDR3nt: TGTGCCAGCAGCTCCGGGGAACAGACGCAGTATTTT
CDR3aa: CASSSGEQTQYF

j_gene: TRBJ1-2
abundance: NA
v_gene: TRBV28
d_gene: NA
CDR3nt: TGTGCCAGCAGTGCAACAGGCCCGAGAACGACATATGGCTACACCTTC
CDR3aa: CASSATGPRTTYGYTF

j_gene: TRBJ2-7
abundance: NA
v_gene: TRBV2
d_gene: NA
CDR3nt: TGTGCCAGCAGAAGCGACAGTTACGAGCAGTACTTC
CDR3aa: CASRSDSYEQYF

j_gene: TRBJ1-3
abundance: NA
v_gene: TRBV6-1
d_gene: NA
CDR3nt: TGTGCCAGCAGTGAAGGTTTGAACAGGGCCGGAAACACCATATATTTT
CDR3aa: CASSEGLNRAGNTIYF

j_gene: TRBJ2-1
abundance: NA
v_gene: TRBV28
d_gene: NA
CDR3nt: TGTGCCAGCAGACCTAGAAACAATGAGCAGTTCTTC
CDR3aa: CASRPRNNEQFF

j_gene: TRBJ2-2
abundance: NA
v_gene: TRBV9
d_gene: NA
CDR3nt: TGTGCCAGCAGCGTAGACCCCGCGGAGCAGGGACAAGCCGGGGAGCTGTTTTTT
CDR3aa: CASSVDPAEQGQAGELFF

j_gene: TRBJ2-7
abundance: NA
v_gene: TRBV5-1
d_gene: NA
CDR3nt: TGCGCCAGCAGCTTGGGCGGGGCCACCTCCTACGAGCAGTACTTC
CDR3aa: CASSLGGATSYEQYF

j_gene: TRBJ2-7
abundance: once
v_gene: TRBV21-1
d_gene: NA
CDR3nt: TGTGCCAGCACCCCCATGACTCTATCCTACGAGCAGTACTTC
CDR3aa: CASTPMTLSYEQYF

j_gene: TRBJ2-3
abundance: NA
v_gene: TRBV16
d_gene: NA
CDR3nt: TGTGCCAGCAGCCAATCGGACCCAGCTACAGATACGCAGTATTTT
CDR3aa: CASSQSDPATDTQYF

j_gene: TRBJ2-2
abundance: NA
v_gene: TRBV15
d_gene: NA
CDR3nt: TGTGCCACCAGCAGAGATCTAGCCTCGGGTGACACCGGGGAGCTGTTTTTT
CDR3aa: CATSRDLASGDTGELFF

j_gene: TRBJ2-2
abundance: NA
v_gene: TRBV27
d_gene: TRBD1
CDR3nt: TGTGCCAGCGTGGGGGGACAGGGGACCGGGGAGCTGTTTTTT
CDR3aa: CASVGGQGTGELFF

j_gene: TRBJ2-7
abundance: NA
v_gene: TRBV6-1
d_gene: TRBD1
CDR3nt: TGTGCCAGCAGTGAAATGGGTGACAGGGGTTCCTACGAGCAGTACTTC
CDR3aa: CASSEMGDRGSYEQYF

j_gene: TRBJ2-7
abundance: NA
v_gene: TRBV5-1
d_gene: NA
CDR3nt: TGCGCCAGCAGCTTGGTACAGGGCCCCTACGAGCAGTACTTC
CDR3aa: CASSLVQGPYEQYF

j_gene: TRBJ2-5
abundance: NA
v_gene: TRBV5-4
d_gene: NA
CDR3nt: TGTGCCAGCAGCTTGACCAGCAGGGCTACCCAAGAGACCCAGTACTTC
CDR3aa: CASSLTSRATQETQYF

j_gene: TRBJ2-3
abundance: NA
v_gene: TRBV7-9
d_gene: NA
CDR3nt: TGTGCCAGCAGCTTATATCCCTTGCCAGATACGCAGTATTTT
CDR3aa: CASSLYPLPDTQYF

j_gene: TRBJ1-1
abundance: NA
v_gene: TRBV29-1
d_gene: NA
CDR3nt: TGCAGCGTTGCACAGAACACTGAAGCTTTCTTT
CDR3aa: CSVAQNTEAFF

j_gene: TRBJ1-2
abundance: NA
v_gene: TRBV6-5
d_gene: NA
CDR3nt: TGTGCCAGCACACCCTCAGGCGGGTATGGCTACACCTTC
CDR3aa: CASTPSGGYGYTF

j_gene: TRBJ1-5
abundance: NA
v_gene: TRBV9
d_gene: NA
CDR3nt: TGTGCCAGCAGCGTAGGACTAACAGGGCAGCCCCAGCATTTT
CDR3aa: CASSVGLTGQPQHF

j_gene: TRBJ2-2
abundance: NA
v_gene: TRBV5-1
d_gene: TRBD1
CDR3nt: TGCGCCAGCAGCTTGCGGGACAGGGGTTATGGCGGGGAGCTGTTTTTT
CDR3aa: CASSLRDRGYGGELFF

j_gene: TRBJ2-3
abundance: NA
v_gene: TRBV10-3
d_gene: TRBD1
CDR3nt: TGTGCCATCAGTTGGACAGGGGGCTCGGGCACAGATACGCAGTATTTT
CDR3aa: CAISWTGGSGTDTQYF

j_gene: TRBJ1-1
abundance: NA
v_gene: TRBV28
d_gene: TRBD1
CDR3nt: TGTGCCAGCAGTCTTCGGGACAGGCGGTTCACTGAAGCTTTCTTT
CDR3aa: CASSLRDRRFTEAFF

j_gene: TRBJ2-3
abundance: NA
v_gene: TRBV5-1
d_gene: NA
CDR3nt: TGCGCCAGCAACGATGCCCAGGGAGTGGGAGATACGCAGTATTTT
CDR3aa: CASNDAQGVGDTQYF

j_gene: TRBJ2-2
abundance: NA
v_gene: TRBV11-3
d_gene: TRBD2
CDR3nt: TGTGCCAGCAGCTTTGGTAGCGGGAGAGGCGGCACCGGGGAGCTGTTTTTT
CDR3aa: CASSFGSGRGGTGELFF

j_gene: TRBJ1-1
abundance: NA
v_gene: TRBV7-7
d_gene: NA
CDR3nt: TGTGCCAGCAGCTTCCAAATGAACACTGAAGCTTTCTTT
CDR3aa: CASSFQMNTEAFF

j_gene: TRBJ2-7
abundance: NA
v_gene: TRBV5-1
d_gene: TRBD1
CDR3nt: TGCGCCAGCAGTAGGACAGGGAGCTACGAGCAGTACTTC
CDR3aa: CASSRTGSYEQYF

j_gene: TRBJ1-3
abundance: NA
v_gene: TRBV28
d_gene: TRBD1
CDR3nt: TGTGCCAGCAGTTCCCCCAGGGGGAGGGGGGGGAGAAACACCATATATTTT
CDR3aa: CASSSPRGRGGRNTIYF

j_gene: TRBJ2-5
abundance: NA
v_gene: TRBV14
d_gene: TRBD1
CDR3nt: TGTGCCAGCAGCGGACCGGGACAGGGCCTCTGGGAGACCCAGTACTTC
CDR3aa: CASSGPGQGLWETQYF

j_gene: TRBJ2-1
abundance: NA
v_gene: TRBV5-1
d_gene: NA
CDR3nt: TGCGCCAGCAGCTTCTCAGCTAGTGAAGGCAATGAGCAGTTCTTC
CDR3aa: CASSFSASEGNEQFF

j_gene: TRBJ1-2
abundance: NA
v_gene: TRBV2
d_gene: NA
CDR3nt: TGTGCCAGCAGAGAGAGCGGGGGAGGCTACACCTTC
CDR3aa: CASRESGGGYTF

j_gene: TRBJ1-1
abundance: NA
v_gene: TRBV19
d_gene: TRBD1
CDR3nt: TGTGCCAGTAGTTTTACAGGGGCCACTGAAGCTTTCTTT
CDR3aa: CASSFTGATEAFF

j_gene: TRBJ2-2
abundance: NA
v_gene: TRBV5-1
d_gene: TRBD1
CDR3nt: TGCGCCAGCAGCTTGCCCGGGACAGGATTATCCGGGGAGCTGTTTTTT
CDR3aa: CASSLPGTGLSGELFF

j_gene: TRBJ1-2
abundance: NA
v_gene: TRBV29-1
d_gene: NA
CDR3nt: TGCAGCGTTGATAGGGGTGGCTACACCTTC
CDR3aa: CSVDRGGYTF

j_gene: TRBJ1-2
abundance: few
v_gene: TRBV30
d_gene: NA
CDR3nt: TGTGCCTGGAGTACTAGGGGGGGTAGCTATGGCTACACCTTC
CDR3aa: CAWSTRGGSYGYTF

j_gene: TRBJ2-1
abundance: NA
v_gene: TRBV5-1
d_gene: NA
CDR3nt: TGCGCCAGCAGCTTGGGGGTGGACTTCTCCTACAATGAGCAGTTCTTC
CDR3aa: CASSLGVDFSYNEQFF

j_gene: TRBJ2-3
abundance: NA
v_gene: TRBV5-1
d_gene: TRBD2
CDR3nt: TGCGCCAGCAGCCCGGCCTCCGGGACTAGCCCAGATACGCAGTATTTT
CDR3aa: CASSPASGTSPDTQYF

j_gene: TRBJ1-2
abundance: NA
v_gene: TRBV2
d_gene: NA
CDR3nt: TGTGCCAGCAGTGAAACCGGACGGCGTGGCTACACCTTC
CDR3aa: CASSETGRRGYTF

j_gene: TRBJ1-1
abundance: NA
v_gene: TRBV6-5
d_gene: NA
CDR3nt: TGTGCCAGCAGCAGACAGCTTACATCTCCTGAAGCTTTCTTT
CDR3aa: CASSRQLTSPEAFF

j_gene: TRBJ2-4
abundance: NA
v_gene: TRBV9
d_gene: NA
CDR3nt: TGTGCCAGCAGCGTAGGTGAGGGAAACATTCAGTACTTC
CDR3aa: CASSVGEGNIQYF

j_gene: TRBJ2-7
abundance: once
v_gene: TRBV7-2
d_gene: TRBD1
CDR3nt: TGTGCCAGCAGCTGGGGGACAGGGGCCTCCTACGAGCAGTACTTC
CDR3aa: CASSWGTGASYEQYF

j_gene: TRBJ1-5
abundance: once
v_gene: TRBV5-1
d_gene: NA
CDR3nt: TGCGCCAGCAGCCCGGGGGGGTTGGAGACAGCTCAGCCCCAGCATTTT
CDR3aa: CASSPGGLETAQPQHF

j_gene: TRBJ2-2
abundance: NA
v_gene: TRBV6-1
d_gene: TRBD2
CDR3nt: TGTGCCAGCAGTGAAATCGGTGCAGCGGGAGGATACACCGGGGAGCTGTTTTTT
CDR3aa: CASSEIGAAGGYTGELFF

j_gene: TRBJ2-5
abundance: NA
v_gene: TRBV19
d_gene: TRBD1
CDR3nt: TGTGCCAGTAGTACCCGCATCAGGGGGAACCAAGAGACCCAGTACTTC
CDR3aa: CASSTRIRGNQETQYF

j_gene: TRBJ2-7
abundance: NA
v_gene: TRBV19
d_gene: TRBD1
CDR3nt: TGTGCCAGTAGGAGGAAGGGGACAGGAGACTCCTACGAGCAGTACTTC
CDR3aa: CASRRKGTGDSYEQYF

j_gene: TRBJ2-3
abundance: NA
v_gene: TRBV7-2
d_gene: NA
CDR3nt: TGTGCCAGCAGCGCGGCAGATACGCAGTATTTT
CDR3aa: CASSAADTQYF

j_gene: TRBJ2-7
abundance: NA
v_gene: TRBV2
d_gene: TRBD2
CDR3nt: TGTGCCAGCAGTGGGGGCCTAGCGGGACGCGAGCAGTACTTC
CDR3aa: CASSGGLAGREQYF

j_gene: TRBJ1-1
abundance: NA
v_gene: TRBV6-1
d_gene: NA
CDR3nt: TGTGCCAGCATTCCCCCGGGGGGGGGTTACACTGAAGCTTTCTTT
CDR3aa: CASIPPGGGYTEAFF

j_gene: TRBJ1-3
abundance: NA
v_gene: TRBV10-3
d_gene: NA
CDR3nt: TGTGCCATCCGGAAAGAAACGACAGGCGGTGCAAACACCATATATTTT
CDR3aa: CAIRKETTGGANTIYF

j_gene: TRBJ1-1
abundance: NA
v_gene: TRBV6-6
d_gene: NA
CDR3nt: TGTGCCAGCACCTTAAGAAACACTGAAGCTTTCTTT
CDR3aa: CASTLRNTEAFF

j_gene: TRBJ1-1
abundance: NA
v_gene: TRBV25-1
d_gene: TRBD1
CDR3nt: TGTGCCAGCAGCGGGACAGGATGGAACACTGAAGCTTTCTTT
CDR3aa: CASSGTGWNTEAFF

j_gene: TRBJ2-3
abundance: NA
v_gene: TRBV6-1
d_gene: NA
CDR3nt: TGTGCCAGCTCCGCGATGCAGCATACGCAGTATTTT
CDR3aa: CASSAMQHTQYF